Following are 23 T cell receptor beta chains from one sample sequenced in a study of blood T cell repertoires in COVID-19. Profiling relied on immunoSEQ multiplex PCR, and the TCRdb table lists in-frame clones only, not all of them. Of 120,000 or so clones in the sample, around four fifths were seen once. Sequenced sample: peripheral blood. The receptors come from a human donor in a cohort sampled during active COVID-19.

This clone was seen only once. V usage is TRBV24-1 and J usage is TRBJ1-2, with 8 positions matching TRBD1. CDR3 length: 15 residues. Trimming removed 5 bases from V and 4 bases from J; junction bases left unmatched: 8. Germline V lookup: CDR1 KGHDR, CDR2 SFDVKD. The CDR3 sequence: CATSASTGETYGYTF. DNA for the CDR3: TGTGCCACCAGTGCCTCGACAGGGGAAACCTATGGCTACACCTTC.

The rearrangement links TRBV19 to TRBJ2-3; D unresolved. This CDR3 is built from 12 residues. Germline V gene sequence: CDR1 LNHDA, CDR2 SQIVND (reference sequence). Deletions cut 10 bases from V and 5 bases from J, with 13 bases between. This CDR3 is CATWRSEDTQYF. CDR3 coding DNA: TGTGCCACCTGGCGCAGCGAAGATACGCAGTATTTT.

The rearrangement uses TRBV30 and TRBJ1-1; TRBD1 is a possible D gene (5 bases). Germline V gene sequence: CDR1 GTSNPN, CDR2 SVGIG (reference sequence). V was trimmed by 8 bases and J by 5 bases, leaving 24 bases between them. CDR3 size: 15 residues. This CDR3 reads CALGGGGSWGTEAFF. For the CDR3, the DNA is TGTGCCCTTGGCGGGGGTGGGTCCTGGGGGACTGAAGCTTTCTTT.

This clone was seen just once. The CDR3 nucleotides read TGTGCCAGCAGTTTATCCCTCCGCGGGGAGCTGTTTTTT. Protein sequence: CASSLSLRGELFF. The chain links TRBV27 to TRBJ2-2, with D unclear. V was cut by 0 bases and J by 7 bases, with 6 bases left in between. This CDR3 region has 13 residues. Germline V gene sequence: CDR1 MNHEY, CDR2 SMNVEV (reference sequence).

The rearrangement links TRBV6-5 to TRBJ2-3, with 8 bases aligning to TRBD2. Germline V gives CDR1 MNHEY, CDR2 SVGAGI. The CDR3 extends over 14 amino acids. Trimming cost V 9 bases and J 1 base; bases outside gene matches: 6. The CDR3 here is CASQGRGGTDTQYF. CDR3 nucleotide sequence: TGTGCCAGTCAGGGGCGGGGGGGCACAGATACGCAGTATTTT.

This clone appeared a few times. The J gene is TRBJ2-1, the V gene TRBV19; 10 nucleotides match TRBD2. The CDR3 consists of 16 residues. Germline trimming cut 3 bases from V and 6 bases from J; bases unmatched to any gene: 8. Germline CDR1 is LNHDA and CDR2 is SQIVND (reference sequence). The CDR3 DNA sequence: TGTGCCAGTAGTATCGGCCTAGCGGGAGTTTCCAATGAGCAGTTCTTC. Translated: CASSIGLAGVSNEQFF.

V gene TRBV7-3 combines with J gene TRBJ2-3; 7 nucleotides agree with TRBD2. The trim removed 0 bases at V and 3 bases at J, leaving 3 bases unmatched. Per the germline V gene, CDR1 is SGHTA and CDR2 is FQGTGA. The CDR3 extends over 15 amino acids. This chain's CDR3 is CASSLTGGLTDTQYF. For the CDR3, the DNA is TGTGCCAGCAGCTTAACGGGAGGGCTAACAGATACGCAGTATTTT.

The chain has TRBV2 and TRBJ2-1, with D possibly TRBD1 on 5 matching bases. CDR1 and CDR2 from the germline V gene are SNHLY and FYNNEI. This CDR3 has 17 residues. Trimming removed 6 bases at V and 0 bases at J, with 18 bases between. CDR3 residues: CASSRRDRRSSYNEQFF. The CDR3 DNA follows: TGTGCCAGCAGCCGTCGAGACAGACGGAGCTCCTACAATGAGCAGTTCTTC.

This chain joins TRBV5-4 and TRBJ1-1; D unclear. CDR1 and CDR2 from the germline V gene are SGHNT and YYREEE (reference sequence). This CDR3 comprises 14 residues. The germline V and J ends were trimmed by 0 bases and 0 bases, with 6 bases remaining between them. The CDR3 nucleotides read TGTGCCAGCAGCTTGGTGCGGTTGAACACTGAAGCTTTCTTT. Protein sequence: CASSLVRLNTEAFF.

The rearrangement links TRBV20-1 to TRBJ2-1; no definite D call. CDR3 length equals 11 residues. Per the germline V gene, CDR1 is DFQATT and CDR2 is SNEGSKA (reference sequence). Trimming took 2 bases from V and 5 from J, leaving 4 bases between them. The CDR3 region is CSARSDNEQFF. The CDR3 DNA is TGCAGTGCTAGATCTGACAATGAGCAGTTCTTC.

The rearrangement links TRBV27 to TRBJ2-2; 8 positions match TRBD2. CDR3 length equals 15 residues. With 6 bases clipped from V and 2 bases from J, the junction kept 5 bases outside the gene matches. The germline CDR1 and CDR2 sequences are MNHEY and SMNVEV (reference sequence). The CDR3 bases are TGTGCCAGCAGGCTAGCGGGCGGCAACACCGGGGAGCTGTTTTTT. Translation gives CASRLAGGNTGELFF.

This sequence joins TRBV3-1 (or the pseudogene TRBV3-2) and TRBJ2-1; maybe TRBD2 (6 bases). Trimming pared 0 bases from V and 5 bases from J, leaving 20 bases between. The CDR3 has 18 amino acids. The germline V gene encodes CDR1 LGHDT and CDR2 YNNKEL (reference sequence). The chain's CDR3 is CASSQEGLWLAINNEQFF. The CDR3 nucleotides read TGTGCCAGCAGCCAAGAAGGGCTGTGGCTAGCGATAAACAATGAGCAGTTCTTC.

V gene TRBV19 combines with J gene TRBJ2-1, with D unclear. V lost 0 bases to trimming and J lost 4 bases, with 10 bases between them. The germline V gene has CDR1 LNHDA and CDR2 SQIVND (reference sequence). The CDR3 sequence is 15 residues long. CDR3 in DNA: TGTGCCAGTAGTATAGAGGCCAGGCGATACAATGAGCAGTTCTTC. Translating gives CASSIEARRYNEQFF.

The rearrangement joins TRBV18 to TRBJ2-2, with TRBD1 matching 7 bases. J was trimmed by 4 bases and V by 8 bases; bases with no gene match: 10. The CDR3 totals 15 residues. Germline CDR1 and CDR2: KGHSH and LQKENI. CDR3 coding DNA: TGTGCCAGCCCCCCGAGGGGGCTGGGCACCGGGGAGCTGTTTTTT. Translation gives CASPPRGLGTGELFF.

This clone was seen once. V is TRBV28 and J is TRBJ1-1, with D possibly TRBD1 on 5 matching bases. Trimming cost V 8 bases and J 2 bases, with 18 bases left between them. The CDR3 is 15 residues long. Germline CDR1 reads MDHEN; CDR2 reads SYDVKM. CDR3 loop: CASSPLGGLNTEAFF. The CDR3 nucleotides are TGTGCCAGCTCCCCCCTCGGGGGGTTAAACACTGAAGCTTTCTTT. Looking up the rest from reference TRBV28 and TRBJ1-1 gives the full variable domain: DVKVTQSSRYLVKRTGEKVFLECVQDMDHENMFWYRQDPGLGLRLIYFSYDVKMKEKGDIPEGYSVSREKKERFSLILESASTNQTSMYLCASSPLGGLNTEAFFGQGTRLTVV.

CDR3 nucleotide sequence: TGTGCCAGCGGACAGGGTATGGACACCGGGGAGCTGTTTTTT. This codes for CASGQGMDTGELFF. The J gene is TRBJ2-2, the V gene TRBV6-5, with 8 bases identical to TRBD1. V lost 8 bases, J lost 3 bases, and 5 bases stayed unmatched. The length of the CDR3 is 14 residues. Germline V lookup: CDR1 MNHEY, CDR2 SVGAGI.

The CDR3, as DNA: TGTGCCAGCAGTAGCCCCGCAACTAATGAAAAACTGTTTTTT. Its translation is CASSSPATNEKLFF. The V gene is TRBV28, the J gene TRBJ1-4; D unclear. The CDR3 length is 14 residues. Looked up from germline, CDR1 is MDHEN and CDR2 is SYDVKM. Trimming took 5 bases from V and 0 from J, leaving 7 bases between them.

V is TRBV3-1 (or the pseudogene TRBV3-2) and J is TRBJ2-3; 7 nucleotides agree with TRBD2. Per germline, CDR1 LGHDT and CDR2 YNNKEL (reference sequence). V dropped 1 base and J dropped 6; count of bases not matched to a gene: 7. The CDR3 has 15 amino acids. The CDR3 DNA is TGTGCCAGCAGCCAAGCGCGGTACGGGGGGGATACGCAGTATTTT. This encodes CASSQARYGGDTQYF.

The chain carries TRBV18 and TRBJ2-7; 8 nucleotides line up with TRBD1. CDR1 is KGHSH and CDR2 is LQKENI in the germline V gene. This CDR3 has 15 amino acids. The V gene end was trimmed by 3 bases and the J gene end by 6 bases; junction bases not matched to a gene: 10. In nucleotides, the CDR3 is TGTGCCAGCTCACCGCAGACAGGGGAGGTCTCCGAGCAGTACTTC. Its translation is CASSPQTGEVSEQYF.

A few counts support this clone. The rearrangement joins TRBV19 to TRBJ1-2, with 10 positions matching TRBD1. Germline CDR1 and CDR2: LNHDA and SQIVND (reference sequence). The CDR3 runs 17 residues. Trimming removed 6 bases from V and 7 bases from J; junction bases left unmatched: 17. In DNA form, the CDR3 reads TGTGCCAGTAGCGAACCGGGACAGGGGTTCGGTGTTGGTGGCTACACCTTC. Amino acid sequence: CASSEPGQGFGVGGYTF. The variable domain in full, with the rest retrieved from reference TRBV19 and TRBJ1-2, is DGGITQSPKYLFRKEGQNVTLSCEQNLNHDAMYWYRQDPGQGLRLIYYSQIVNDFQKGDIAEGYSVSREKKESFPLTVTSAQKNPTAFYLCASSEPGQGFGVGGYTFGSGTRLTVV.

The J gene is TRBJ2-1, the V gene TRBV13, with 7 nucleotides matching TRBD1. Germline CDR1 and CDR2: PRHDT and FYEKMQ (reference sequence). Trimming at V came to 4 bases and at J to 7 bases, leaving 1 base not matched to a gene. There are 12 residues in the CDR3. CDR3 amino acids: CASSYRGNEQFF. CDR3 in DNA: TGTGCCAGCAGCTACAGGGGTAATGAGCAGTTCTTC.

The rearrangement joins TRBV9 to TRBJ1-4; 7 bases align to TRBD1. Germline lookup yields CDR1 SGDLS and CDR2 YYNGEE. The CDR3 spans 14 residues. J was trimmed by 4 bases and V by 3 bases; bases with no gene match: 3. This CDR3 reads CASSAQGDNEKLFF. The CDR3 region has the DNA TGTGCCAGCAGCGCCCAGGGGGATAATGAAAAACTGTTTTTT.

This chain links TRBV28 with TRBJ2-3, with 14 bases matching TRBD2. CDR3 size: 16 residues. Germline V gene sequence: CDR1 MDHEN, CDR2 SYDVKM. The V segment lost 7 bases and the J segment 5 bases; nucleotides outside the gene matches: 8. CDR3 sequence: CASTSPGTSGGDTQYF. DNA of the CDR3: TGTGCCAGCACATCTCCCGGGACTAGCGGGGGAGATACGCAGTATTTT.